The clone carrying this T cell receptor beta chain was found many times. No antigen is known for it. Trimming took 4 bases from V and 0 from J; bases not matched to a gene: 3. This CDR3 contains 14 residues. Germline V gene sequence: CDR1 SQVTM, CDR2 ANQGSEA. TCRdb re-analysed the RT-PCR reads in MiXCR, keeping a single row per CDR3 protein. Among 300,000 to 350,000 distinct CDR3 sequences, 21% were seen once, and the ten largest hold roughly 10%. This record comes from a study of response to subunit inactivated influenza vaccine. Study-wide points: Only a handful of new T cells, the authors suggested, are recruited with each seasonal influenza vaccination.

Sequencing was performed on PBMCs from blood, taken less than 22 months after vaccination. The chain recombines TRBV29-1 with TRBJ1-2, with 9 nucleotides matching TRBD1. The origin of this receptor is a man aged 50 to 69 who received an inactivated influenza vaccine. CDR3 nucleotides: TGCAGCGTTGGACGACAGGGGGCTAACTATGGCTACACCTTC. It encodes CSVGRQGANYGYTF.